The 19 T cell receptor beta chains given below trace back to one sample, sequenced in a study of T cells after yellow fever vaccination. TCRdb ran MiXCR on the 5' RACE reads and lists one entry per CDR3 protein. The table records 170,000 or so distinct CDR3 sequences, about a tenth of them present only once. This specimen was CD8+ T cells sorted from PBMCs, taken 45 days after the yellow fever booster vaccination. The origin of the receptors is a man between 18 and 35 years old who received the YFV17D yellow fever vaccine.

This clonotype was seen many times. The chain recombines TRBV19 with TRBJ2-3; no firm D call. Germline V gene lookup returns CDR1 LNHDA and CDR2 SQIVND (reference sequence). Trimming pared 2 bases from V and 5 bases from J, leaving 8 bases between. This CDR3 has 13 amino acids. The CDR3 protein is CASSIRPLDTQYF. The DNA for the CDR3 is TGTGCCAGTAGTATAAGGCCGCTAGATACGCAGTATTTT. Full variable domain (missing parts from reference TRBV19 and TRBJ2-3): DGGITQSPKYLFRKEGQNVTLSCEQNLNHDAMYWYRQDPGQGLRLIYYSQIVNDFQKGDIAEGYSVSREKKESFPLTVTSAQKNPTAFYLCASSIRPLDTQYFGPGTRLTVL.

This clonotype occurred a few times. The genes are TRBV6-6 and TRBJ2-2, with 7 bases identical to TRBD2. The V gene's germline CDR1 is MNHNY and CDR2 SVGAGI (reference sequence). The V and J ends lost 2 bases and 0 bases, in that order; junction bases with no gene match: 9. The CDR3 extends over 18 amino acids. Here the CDR3 DNA reads TGTGCCAGCAGTTACGCCGGGGGGTTACACGCGAACACCGGGGAGCTGTTTTTT. Translated: CASSYAGGLHANTGELFF.

For the CDR3, the DNA is TGTGCCAGCAGTGAGGGGCCGGGTGGGACCCAGTACTTC. Protein: CASSEGPGGTQYF. This rearrangement joins TRBV6-4 to TRBJ2-5; tentatively, D is TRBD1 (5 bases). Germline V lookup: CDR1 MRHNA, CDR2 SNTAGT. The CDR3 sequence is 13 residues long. The V end was cut by 3 bases, the J end by 7 bases, with 12 bases between.

The V gene is TRBV7-6, the J gene TRBJ2-5, with D possibly TRBD1 on 5 matching bases. Trimming took 3 bases from V and 1 from J, leaving 18 bases between them. In germline, CDR1 is SGHVS, CDR2 FNYEAQ. CDR3 length: 17 residues. The CDR3 reads CASSFRQGTNFQETQYF. The DNA of the CDR3 is TGTGCCAGCAGCTTCAGGCAGGGCACAAACTTCCAAGAGACCCAGTACTTC.

This rearrangement joins TRBV15 to TRBJ2-7; 9 nucleotides match TRBD1. The CDR3 covers 15 residues. The J segment lost 3 bases and the V segment lost 3 bases, leaving 6 bases of the junction unmatched. Germline V lookup: CDR1 LNHNV, CDR2 YYDKDF (reference sequence). CDR3 DNA sequence: TGTGCCACCAGCAGGGCGGGGGACAGGGACTACGAGCAGTACTTC. This encodes CATSRAGDRDYEQYF.

This clonotype was seen repeatedly, ten times or more. V gene TRBV7-6 combines with J gene TRBJ2-7, with TRBD1 matching over 7 bases. The V segment lost 6 bases and the J segment 5 bases; nucleotides outside the gene matches: 4. The CDR3 runs to 12 residues. Germline V gives CDR1 SGHVS, CDR2 FNYEAQ. CDR3: CASRDRHNEQYF. CDR3 bases: TGTGCCAGCAGGGACAGGCATAACGAGCAGTACTTC.

CDR3 residues: CASSSGTGGQPQHF. CDR3 in DNA: TGTGCCAGCAGTTCCGGGACAGGGGGACAGCCCCAGCATTTT. The rearrangement links TRBV7-9 to TRBJ1-5; 11 bases agree with TRBD1. The V gene's germline CDR1 is SEHNR and CDR2 FQNEAQ (reference sequence). The CDR3 length is 14 residues. The trim removed 6 bases at V and 7 bases at J, leaving 5 bases unmatched.

The chain couples TRBV4-1 to TRBJ2-3, with a tentative D call TRBD2 (6 bases). Germline V gene sequence: CDR1 MGHRA, CDR2 YSYEKL. The germline V and J ends were trimmed by 0 bases and 4 bases, with 17 bases remaining between them. This CDR3 contains 17 residues. The CDR3, as DNA: TGCGCCAGCAGCCAAGAAGTACGACTAGTTGATCCAGATACGCAGTATTTT. Its translation is CASSQEVRLVDPDTQYF.

The chain couples TRBV20-1 to TRBJ2-7; 12 nucleotides align to TRBD1. CDR3 size: 15 residues. V lost 4 bases and J lost 5; bases outside the gene matches: 9. Germline lookup yields CDR1 DFQATT and CDR2 SNEGSKA (reference sequence). This CDR3 reads CSATWPGQGAHEQYF. The DNA of the CDR3 is TGCAGTGCTACCTGGCCGGGACAGGGGGCCCACGAGCAGTACTTC.

This clonotype appeared a few times. The chain links TRBV12-3 or TRBV12-4 to TRBJ1-1; unclear D gene. Trimming took off 2 bases at V and 4 bases at J, with 5 bases between the two ends. The CDR3 is 12 residues long. The CDR3 is CASSLIFTEAFF. CDR3 bases: TGTGCCAGCAGTTTAATATTCACTGAAGCTTTCTTT.

The CDR3 sequence: CASSPPSTYEQYF. In DNA form, the CDR3 reads TGTGCCAGCAGCCCACCGAGTACCTACGAGCAGTACTTC. J is TRBJ2-7 and V is TRBV7-9; D unclear. The CDR3 has 13 residues. From germline, CDR1 is SEHNR and CDR2 FQNEAQ (reference sequence). Trimming shortened V by 5 bases and J by 2 bases, and 10 bases separated the two germline ends.

This clonotype was seen ten or more times. This rearrangement joins TRBV5-1 to TRBJ2-7, with 8 nucleotides matching TRBD1. The CDR3 loop spans 15 amino acids. The V and J ends lost 0 bases and 0 bases, in that order; junction bases with no gene match: 2. Germline-derived CDR1 and CDR2 are SGHRS and YFSETQ. This CDR3 is CASSLDRGISYEQYF. The CDR3 nucleotides are TGCGCCAGCAGCTTGGACAGGGGGATCTCCTACGAGCAGTACTTC. Together with reference TRBV5-1 and TRBJ2-7, the CDR3 gives the full variable domain: KAGVTQTPRYLIKTRGQQVTLSCSPISGHRSVSWYQQTPGQGLQFLFEYFSETQRNKGNFPGRFSGRQFSNSRSEMNVSTLELGDSALYLCASSLDRGISYEQYFGPGTRLTVT.

This clonotype was recorded many times. This chain connects TRBV4-2 to TRBJ2-1, with no clear D. Germline V gene sequence: CDR1 LGHNA, CDR2 YNFKEQ. The V gene lost 2 bases and the J gene lost 9 bases, with 29 bases spanning the gap. The CDR3 loop spans 19 amino acids. CDR3: CASSQRTPLVVRNGVEQFF. In nucleotides, the CDR3 is TGTGCCAGCAGCCAAAGAACTCCCCTGGTAGTGCGCAACGGTGTTGAGCAGTTCTTC.

J is TRBJ1-2 and V is TRBV6-5, with 9 bases that match TRBD1. The CDR3 totals 17 residues. CDR1 and CDR2 from the germline V gene are MNHEY and SVGAGI. The J segment lost 4 bases and the V segment lost 7 bases, leaving 16 bases of the junction unmatched. The CDR3 coding sequence is TGTGCCAGCAATAAAGAGGGTTATACAGGGGGCTTCTATGGCTACACCTTC. Its protein is CASNKEGYTGGFYGYTF.

The chain employs TRBV11-2 and TRBJ2-3; TRBD2 might be the D (5 bases). CDR1 and CDR2 (germline): SGHAT, FQNNGV. This CDR3 has 15 residues. The V and J ends lost 1 base and 3 bases respectively, with 11 bases between them. CDR3 in amino acids: CASSLVSLATDTQYF. The CDR3 DNA reads TGTGCCAGCAGCTTAGTCAGCCTAGCAACAGATACGCAGTATTTT.

This clonotype was observed a few times. The chain employs TRBV4-1 and TRBJ2-1; unclear D gene. The CDR3 totals 17 residues. Germline V CDR1 and CDR2: MGHRA, YSYEKL. V was clipped by 1 base and J by 0 bases, with 13 bases between them. CDR3 residues: CASSQGRGGSSYNEQFF. CDR3 coding DNA: TGCGCCAGCAGCCAAGGCCGAGGCGGAAGCTCCTACAATGAGCAGTTCTTC.

J is TRBJ2-7 and V is TRBV4-1, with 8 bases matching TRBD1. The CDR3 length is 15 residues. Trimming took 0 bases from V and 1 from J; bases not matched to a gene: 2. Germline V gives CDR1 MGHRA, CDR2 YSYEKL. CDR3 in amino acids: CASSQDDRGSYEQYV. For the CDR3, the DNA is TGCGCCAGCAGCCAAGACGACAGGGGTTCCTACGAGCAGTACGTC.

The V gene is TRBV24-1, the J gene TRBJ2-1; no definite D call. From germline, CDR1 is KGHDR and CDR2 SFDVKD. The ends were cut back, 3 bases at V and 7 bases at J, with 15 bases in the middle. The CDR3 is made up of 15 amino acids. The CDR3 nucleotides read TGTGCCACCAGTGATAGGGTCACGTTAGGAAATGAGCAGTTCTTC. Its protein is CATSDRVTLGNEQFF.

This sequence joins TRBV20-1 and TRBJ2-1; D is perhaps TRBD1 (5 bases). This CDR3 region has 14 residues. V dropped 0 bases and J dropped 6 bases, with 12 bases sitting between them. Germline assignment: CDR1 DFQATT and CDR2 SNEGSKA (reference sequence). This CDR3 reads CSARDDMQGNEQFF. For the CDR3, the DNA is TGCAGTGCTAGAGATGATATGCAGGGCAATGAGCAGTTCTTC.